The 20 T cell receptor beta chains below come from one sample, sequenced in a study of T cell changes during pregnancy in multiple sclerosis. Assay used: immunoSEQ multiplex PCR; TCRdb lists only in-frame clones, some missing. Of under 60,000 clones in the sample, approximately 92% were seen once. The sample was CD4+ T cells from peripheral blood mononuclear cells, taken after pregnancy. The receptors were gathered from a female donor with multiple sclerosis, enrolled in a pregnancy study.

This chain connects TRBV5-1 to TRBJ1-3; D is ambiguous. Germline V gene data show CDR1 as SGHRS and CDR2 as YFSETQ. Trimming removed 4 bases from V and 2 bases from J, with 13 bases in between. This CDR3 is 15 amino acids long. The CDR3 sequence: CASSPARSPGNTIYF. CDR3 DNA: TGCGCCAGCAGCCCTGCTCGGAGTCCTGGAAACACCATATATTTT.

The chain recombines TRBV4-3 with TRBJ1-2; D gene uncertain. The CDR3 has 13 amino acids. CDR1 is LGHNA and CDR2 is YSLEER in the germline V gene. Trimming shortened V by 7 bases and J by 8 bases, and 17 bases separated the two germline ends. This chain's CDR3 is CASTPGDWGGYTF. CDR3 coding DNA: TGCGCCAGCACCCCGGGAGATTGGGGAGGCTACACCTTC.

The V gene is TRBV5-1, the J gene TRBJ1-4, with TRBD1 identical over 8 bases. This CDR3 has 22 amino acids. V shed 0 bases and J 0 bases; nucleotides not matched to a gene: 19. Germline lookup yields CDR1 SGHRS and CDR2 YFSETQ. In nucleotides, the CDR3 is TGCGCCAGCAGCTTGGATGCCGGGACAGGCAGGATCAGGGAACCAACTAATGAAAAACTGTTTTTT. Its translation is CASSLDAGTGRIREPTNEKLFF. Full variable domain (missing parts from reference TRBV5-1 and TRBJ1-4): KAGVTQTPRYLIKTRGQQVTLSCSPISGHRSVSWYQQTPGQGLQFLFEYFSETQRNKGNFPGRFSGRQFSNSRSEMNVSTLELGDSALYLCASSLDAGTGRIREPTNEKLFFGSGTQLSVL.

This clone was recorded only once. The rearrangement uses TRBV7-2 and TRBJ2-7; D gene ambiguous. The CDR3 runs 15 residues. Germline V gene sequence: CDR1 SGHTA, CDR2 FQGNSA. V was cut by 5 bases and J by 0 bases, with 14 bases left in between. The CDR3 DNA sequence: TGTGCCAGCAGCCTGCAGACAAGCTCCTCCTACGAGCAGTACTTC. This translates into CASSLQTSSSYEQYF.

This sequence joins TRBV19 and TRBJ1-5; TRBD1 is a possible D gene (6 bases). CDR3 size: 16 residues. V lost 2 bases, J lost 0 bases, and 11 bases lay in between. The germline CDR1 and CDR2 sequences are LNHDA and SQIVND (reference sequence). The CDR3 loop is CASSILGQNSNQPQHF. The CDR3 DNA sequence: TGTGCCAGTAGTATACTCGGACAGAATAGCAATCAGCCCCAGCATTTT.

The chain combines TRBV7-3 with TRBJ2-5; TRBD2 matches 8 bases. This CDR3 contains 16 residues. V shed 2 bases, J shed 9 bases, and the junction held 14 bases outside the gene matches. In germline, CDR1 is SGHTA, CDR2 FQGTGA. Here the CDR3 reads CASSLGRGGDRLAQYF. Here the CDR3 DNA reads TGTGCCAGCAGCTTAGGCCGGGGGGGTGACCGTTTGGCCCAGTACTTC.

There are a few counts of this clone. The chain has TRBV19 and TRBJ1-2; TRBD1 aligns across 7 bases. This CDR3 spans 13 amino acids. Germline V gene lookup returns CDR1 LNHDA and CDR2 SQIVND (reference sequence). The ends lost 4 bases at V and 1 base at J; junction bases unmatched: 0. The CDR3 here is CASSTGGNYGYTF. CDR3 in DNA: TGTGCCAGTAGTACAGGGGGTAACTATGGCTACACCTTC.

The chain uses TRBV18 and TRBJ1-3; the match to TRBD1 covers 8 bases. Germline V gene data show CDR1 as KGHSH and CDR2 as LQKENI. Germline trimming cut 9 bases from V and 0 bases from J; bases unmatched to any gene: 4. The CDR3 extends over 14 amino acids. The CDR3 reads CASWTGNSGNTIYF. The CDR3 DNA reads as TGTGCCAGTTGGACAGGGAACTCTGGAAACACCATATATTTT.

This clone was seen a handful of times. This chain joins TRBV19 and TRBJ1-5; D is unresolved. Germline-derived CDR1 and CDR2 are LNHDA and SQIVND (reference sequence). This CDR3 is 11 amino acids long. The V gene lost 5 bases and the J gene lost 3 bases, with 2 bases spanning the gap. The CDR3 DNA sequence: TGTGCCAGTAGTTACAATCAGCCCCAGCATTTT. Protein sequence: CASSYNQPQHF.

The chain employs TRBV10-3 and TRBJ2-5, with TRBD2 matching 11 bases. The CDR3 has 13 residues. The V gene's germline CDR1 is ENHRY and CDR2 SYGVKD. With 4 bases clipped from V and 5 bases from J, the junction kept 0 bases outside the gene matches. The CDR3 bases are TGTGCCATCAGTGGGACTAGCGGGGAGACCCAGTACTTC. Translation gives CAISGTSGETQYF.

V gene TRBV6-5 combines with J gene TRBJ1-6, with 9 bases matching TRBD1. Unmatched junction bases numbered 10, after V lost 6 bases and J lost 10 bases. Germline V gene lookup returns CDR1 MNHEY and CDR2 SVGAGI. The CDR3 is 15 amino acids. The CDR3, as DNA: TGTGCCAGCAGCCCGGGACAGGGAATACGATCACCCCTCCACTTT. This translates into CASSPGQGIRSPLHF.

The chain combines TRBV2 with TRBJ1-6, with 7 bases that match TRBD1. CDR1 SNHLY and CDR2 FYNNEI come from the germline V gene. After removal of 7 bases from V and 7 bases from J, the junction contained 10 bases not matched to a gene. This CDR3 has 15 residues. The CDR3 reads CASKTSGQRNSPLHF. The CDR3 nucleotides are TGTGCCAGCAAGACCTCGGGACAGCGAAATTCACCCCTCCACTTT.

For the CDR3, the DNA is TGTGCCATCAGTGAGGGACAGGGGTACGGCTACACCTTC. Translation: CAISEGQGYGYTF. This chain uses TRBV10-3 with TRBJ1-2; 9 nucleotides line up with TRBD1. The CDR3 contains 13 residues. J lost 8 bases, V lost 2 bases, and 3 bases had no gene match. Per the germline V gene, CDR1 is ENHRY and CDR2 is SYGVKD.

The rearrangement joins TRBV5-1 to TRBJ2-4, with 10 nucleotides matching TRBD1. The CDR3 consists of 15 residues. Germline V gene lookup returns CDR1 SGHRS and CDR2 YFSETQ. With V trimmed by 0 bases and J by 9 bases, 6 bases remained unmatched. The CDR3 is CASSLGGQGGSIQYF. The CDR3 DNA reads TGCGCCAGCAGCTTGGGCGGACAGGGGGGAAGCATTCAGTACTTC.

The chain links TRBV7-2 to TRBJ2-1, with D possibly matching TRBD1 (5 bases). Germline CDR1 reads SGHTA; CDR2 reads FQGNSA. V gave up 5 bases and J gave up 4 bases, with 15 bases separating them. The CDR3 runs 15 residues. The CDR3 protein is CASSPARQFYNEQFF. The DNA of the CDR3 is TGTGCCAGCAGCCCCGCCCGACAGTTTTACAATGAGCAGTTCTTC.

This clone was seen a handful of times. V usage is TRBV6-6 and J usage is TRBJ1-6; 9 positions match TRBD1. This CDR3 comprises 12 residues. Looked up from germline, CDR1 is MNHNY and CDR2 is SVGAGI (reference sequence). Trimming removed 11 bases from V and 17 bases from J; junction bases left unmatched: 13. Here the CDR3 DNA reads TGTGCCTGTAGGACAGGGGAAGGGCTCGTCCACTTT. It specifies CACRTGEGLVHF.

The chain carries TRBV10-3 and TRBJ1-6; the D gene is possibly TRBD1 (5 bases). Germline V gene sequence: CDR1 ENHRY, CDR2 SYGVKD. This CDR3 spans 15 amino acids. The ends were cut back, 5 bases at V and 9 bases at J, with 17 bases in the middle. CDR3 sequence reads: CAISPGDASRSPLHF. For the CDR3, the DNA is TGTGCCATCAGTCCGGGGGATGCTAGTCGTTCACCCCTCCACTTT.

The V and J genes are TRBV6-6 and TRBJ1-6, with TRBD1 matching over 12 bases. V gave up 2 bases and J gave up 9 bases; unmatched junction bases: 2. This CDR3 spans 15 amino acids. CDR1 is MNHNY and CDR2 is SVGAGI in the germline V gene (reference sequence). CDR3 in DNA: TGTGCCAGCAGTTACGGGACAGGGGGCGGTTCACCCCTCCACTTT. This codes for CASSYGTGGGSPLHF.

The V and J genes are TRBV7-9 and TRBJ2-5; 11 bases are a match to TRBD2. The ends lost 5 bases at V and 5 bases at J; junction bases unmatched: 4. Germline CDR1 SEHNR, CDR2 FQNEAQ (reference sequence). There are 14 residues in the CDR3. The CDR3, as DNA: TGTGCCAGCAGCCCTAGCGGGGGGAGGGAGACCCAGTACTTC. This encodes CASSPSGGRETQYF.

This clone was seen a handful of times. The V and J genes are TRBV6-1 and TRBJ2-1; D might be TRBD1 (6 bases). V was cut by 7 bases and J by 4 bases, with 11 bases left in between. The CDR3 has 13 residues. The germline V gene has CDR1 MNHNS and CDR2 SASEGT. The CDR3 here is CASTGQIYNEQFF. The CDR3 DNA follows: TGTGCCAGCACTGGACAGATATACAATGAGCAGTTCTTC.